This paragraph covers one TCR beta chain sequence. This CDR3 has 14 amino acids. V was pared by 4 bases and J by 7 bases, with 7 bases of the junction left unmatched. Germline V gene lookup returns CDR1 WSHSY and CDR2 SAAADI. This sample stems from a study of blood T cell repertoires in COVID-19. Overall study context: COVID-19 samples collected from the United States, Italy and Spain covered acute and convalescent phases. T cells, B-cell-depleted T cells, or PBMCs provided the cDNA or gDNA that served as material.

In the authors' workflow: How many nucleated cells were present was estimated from reference gene primer amplification. Only in-frame clones appear in the TCRdb table, and some are missing; sequencing was by immunoSEQ multiplex PCR. V, J and clone size reflect that table, while D and trimming were determined from the DNA. Among about 35,000 clones listed, roughly 85% were seen once. The rearrangement joins TRBV10-2 to TRBJ1-5, with TRBD1 matching over 7 bases. The TCR sequence derives from a man between 60 and 75 years old with active or convalescent COVID-19. Material for sequencing was peripheral blood. CDR3 in amino acids: CASSGRGRGQPQHF. In DNA form, the CDR3 reads TGCGCCAGCAGTGGGAGGGGGCGAGGACAGCCCCAGCATTTT.